This TCR beta chain was observed in a study of blood T cell repertoires in COVID-19 (dated by TCRdb to about 2020). In terms of the full investigation: Collaborator samples came from the United States, Italy and Spain and covered acute and convalescent phases of COVID-19. The prospective study material was composed of cDNA or gDNA derived from T cells, B-cell-depleted T cells, or PBMCs. Deeply sampled blood TCRbeta repertoires from subjects exposed to, actively infected with, or recovered from COVID-19 were included in the dataset. The repertoires were released in a freely available public database intended as a resource for research on the immune response to SARS-CoV-2. Samples came from the ongoing ImmuneRACE study (first 160 participants) plus 1,254 subjects from 6 global collaborators. Sample metadata almost always included a de-identified subject ID, COVID-19 status, age in years and sex. Where available, HLA class I and class II types were taken from metadata supplied by the sample provider and were not determined by assay-based typing.

The paper's findings and limits, for the study overall: How much clinical and demographic metadata was included differed by source and by participant, and the metadata was provided uncurated.

This clone has only a few counts. It lacks a known antigen. No much larger clone exists at a distance of one base, and base qualities are not known. Between the V and J ends, shortened by 6 bases and 0 bases respectively, the junction contains 15 bases. Per the germline V gene (reference sequence), MNHNY is the CDR1 and SVGAGI is the CDR2. From cysteine to phenylalanine, the CDR3 is 15 amino acids long. Left in the record is the CDR3 DNA by itself, 45 bases read in frame from the first base. One collaborating source in Seattle enrolled patients while the patients were actively infected and followed the patients over time throughout the course of disease. Whole blood was collected in K2EDTA tubes by collaborating institutions according to the institutions' own protocols. Collaborator samples were shipped for TCRbeta analysis as frozen whole blood, isolated PBMCs, or DNA extracted from either sample type.

TCRbeta CDR3 regions were amplified from genomic DNA by means of the immunoSEQ Assay, a bias-controlled multiplex PCR. The published analysis was carried out like this. The number of nucleated cells in each sample was estimated by amplification of reference gene primers within the assay. To quantify the absolute abundance of each unique TCRbeta CDR3 rearrangement, sequence reads were collapsed and filtered. For each sample, productive Simpson clonality was calculated as the square root of Simpson's diversity index over productive rearrangements. The table comes from immuneACCESS by way of TCRdb, which keeps in-frame sequences with V and J called. Part of the clones is missing from these tables; in studies checked, under half for an unresolved V gene and the rest for unknown reasons. That table furnishes V, J and clone size, whereas the DNA furnished D and trimming. Recorded for this sample are 300,000 to 350,000 clones; approximately 90% of them occurred a single time. Approximately 10% of the sample is in the top ten clones.

The chain is assembled from TRBV6-6 and TRBJ2-7, with the D gene not clear enough to name. The source of this sequence is a man aged 25 to 45 with COVID-19, enrolled during active disease. The sample comprised peripheral blood. The DNA is as follows: TGTGCCAGCAGCTCCTACCCCTACCTCTCCTACGAGCAGTACTTC. This sequence encodes CASSSYPYLSYEQYF.